The 28 T cell receptor beta chains listed next were all sequenced from one sample in a study of blood T cell repertoires in COVID-19. Produced via immunoSEQ multiplex PCR; TCRdb's table is partial and in-frame only. The data show 60,000 to 75,000 clones, around 80% seen once. The specimen sequenced was peripheral blood. The receptors here all came from a human donor in a cohort sampled during active COVID-19.

This chain connects TRBV6-1 to TRBJ2-7, with TRBD1 matching over 9 bases. CDR1 MNHNS and CDR2 SASEGT come from the germline V gene. There are 15 residues in the CDR3. V was pared by 1 base and J by 5 bases, with 6 bases of the junction left unmatched. CDR3 sequence reads: CASSEGGQGRNEQYF. The CDR3 DNA follows: TGTGCCAGCAGTGAAGGGGGACAGGGCAGGAACGAGCAGTACTTC.

This clone was seen once. The chain links TRBV18 to TRBJ2-5; D possibly corresponds to TRBD2 (6 bases). Germline V lookup: CDR1 KGHSH, CDR2 LQKENI. The CDR3 runs to 15 residues. V lost 0 bases and J 5 bases, leaving 13 bases between the germline ends. CDR3 in amino acids: CASSPPTSSGETQYF. Written as DNA, the CDR3 is TGTGCCAGCTCACCACCAACTAGCAGCGGGGAGACCCAGTACTTC.

The V and J genes are TRBV6-6 and TRBJ1-4; D ambiguous. Germline V gives CDR1 MNHNY, CDR2 SVGAGI (reference sequence). Trimming left V 7 bases short and J 7 bases short, with 22 bases between. The CDR3 runs 16 residues. The CDR3: CASIRGPASDGEKLFF. CDR3 in DNA: TGTGCCAGCATCCGAGGCCCGGCCTCCGATGGTGAAAAACTGTTTTTT.

The chain links TRBV20-1 to TRBJ2-7, with 10 bases matching TRBD1. The germline CDR1 and CDR2 sequences are DFQATT and SNEGSKA (reference sequence). The junction had 11 bases not matched to a gene; V was cut back by 3 bases and J by 6 bases. The length of the CDR3 is 15 residues. The CDR3: CSASIGGQGTVEQYF. CDR3 in DNA: TGCAGTGCTAGTATCGGGGGACAGGGGACGGTCGAGCAGTACTTC.

The genes are TRBV7-8 and TRBJ1-2; no clear D gene. V was shortened by 5 bases and J by 7 bases, with 23 bases between the two germline ends. The CDR3 sequence is 16 residues long. CDR1 and CDR2 (germline): SGHVS, FQNEAQ. The CDR3 bases are TGTGCCAGCAGCGCCCCGTGGGAGGGAAGAAGCAGTGGCTACACCTTC. Translation: CASSAPWEGRSSGYTF. Full variable domain (outside the CDR3, taken from reference TRBV7-8 and TRBJ1-2): GAGVSQSPRYKVAKRGQDVALRCDPISGHVSLFWYQQALGQGPEFLTYFQNEAQLDKSGLPSDRFFAERPEGSVSTLKIQRTQQEDSAVYLCASSAPWEGRSSGYTFGSGTRLTVV.

The chain couples TRBV5-1 to TRBJ1-2, with 7 positions matching TRBD1. The CDR3 spans 13 residues. Germline V gene data show CDR1 as SGHRS and CDR2 as YFSETQ. Unmatched junction bases numbered 5, after V lost 2 bases and J lost 7 bases. Here the CDR3 DNA reads TGCGCCAGCAGCTTCACAGGGGTGGGTGGCTACACCTTC. As protein: CASSFTGVGGYTF.

V usage is TRBV7-9 and J usage is TRBJ2-7; possibly TRBD1 for D (6 bases). Germline loops: CDR1 SEHNR, CDR2 FQNEAQ (reference sequence). Trimming removed 0 bases from V and 3 bases from J, with 12 bases in between. The CDR3 has 15 residues. The chain's CDR3 is CASSLAQDSFYEQYF. The CDR3 DNA sequence: TGTGCCAGCAGCTTAGCGCAGGACAGTTTCTACGAGCAGTACTTC.

This clone is a singleton in its sample. The rearrangement joins TRBV5-1 to TRBJ2-5, with TRBD2 identical over 16 bases. Germline assignment: CDR1 SGHRS and CDR2 YFSETQ. Trimming cost V 4 bases and J 5 bases; bases outside gene matches: 5. The CDR3 is made up of 16 amino acids. CDR3 DNA sequence: TGCGCCAGCAGCCCGGGACTAGCGGGAGGGGAGGAGACCCAGTACTTC. It specifies CASSPGLAGGEETQYF.

The V and J genes are TRBV2 and TRBJ2-2, with 12 bases matching TRBD2. The length of the CDR3 is 15 residues. Per the germline V gene, CDR1 is SNHLY and CDR2 is FYNNEI. Germline trimming cut 6 bases from V and 2 bases from J; bases unmatched to any gene: 1. The CDR3 DNA is TGTGCCAGCAGAGGACTAGCGGGAAACACCGGGGAGCTGTTTTTT. It encodes CASRGLAGNTGELFF.

The chain joins TRBV2 to TRBJ2-5; 8 nucleotides agree with TRBD2. The CDR3 consists of 18 residues. Losses at the gene ends were 4 bases for V and 5 bases for J; bases not matched to a gene: 18. The germline V gene has CDR1 SNHLY and CDR2 FYNNEI. The CDR3 loop reads CASSAREGTPDKRETQYF. The CDR3 DNA reads TGTGCCAGCAGTGCCCGGGAGGGGACACCAGACAAGAGGGAGACCCAGTACTTC.

The V call is TRBV5-1, the J call TRBJ1-3; tentatively, D is TRBD1 (5 bases). Germline V gives CDR1 SGHRS, CDR2 YFSETQ. V gave up 4 bases and J gave up 0 bases, with 11 bases separating them. There are 15 residues in the CDR3. In nucleotides, the CDR3 is TGCGCCAGCAGCCCGCAGACAGTCTCTGGAAACACCATATATTTT. Protein: CASSPQTVSGNTIYF.

The chain is built from TRBV5-4 and TRBJ2-2, with 8 positions matching TRBD2. The V gene end was trimmed by 3 bases and the J gene end by 5 bases; junction bases not matched to a gene: 3. The CDR3 is made up of 14 amino acids. From germline, CDR1 is SGHNT and CDR2 YYREEE (reference sequence). This CDR3 is CASSSGGATGELFF. The CDR3 DNA reads as TGTGCCAGCAGCTCGGGGGGGGCGACCGGGGAGCTGTTTTTT.

The rearrangement joins TRBV2 to TRBJ1-3; D is unresolved. The CDR3 consists of 14 residues. Germline V gene lookup returns CDR1 SNHLY and CDR2 FYNNEI. V lost 6 bases and J lost 0, with 9 bases in between. DNA for the CDR3: TGTGCCAGCAGGGGCGTTACCTCTGGAAACACCATATATTTT. Protein sequence: CASRGVTSGNTIYF.

This chain uses TRBV4-2 with TRBJ2-1; 12 bases fit TRBD1. Germline V gene sequence: CDR1 LGHNA, CDR2 YNFKEQ. The CDR3 has 16 amino acids. Trimming cost V 3 bases and J 8 bases; bases outside gene matches: 8. CDR3 loop: CASSHRAGQGAYEQFF. The CDR3 DNA reads TGTGCCAGCAGCCACAGGGCGGGACAGGGGGCCTATGAGCAGTTCTTC.

This chain uses TRBV2 with TRBJ2-7; D is ambiguous. Germline V lookup: CDR1 SNHLY, CDR2 FYNNEI. CDR3 length: 15 residues. Trimming cost V 3 bases and J 0 bases, with 12 bases left between them. Here the CDR3 reads CASSEVVLSSYEQYF. CDR3 nucleotide sequence: TGTGCCAGCAGTGAGGTGGTCCTAAGCTCCTACGAGCAGTACTTC.

V usage is TRBV18 and J usage is TRBJ2-3; 7 bases are shared with TRBD1. CDR3 length: 13 residues. CDR1 is KGHSH and CDR2 is LQKENI in the germline V gene. Trimming took 5 bases from V and 1 from J; bases not matched to a gene: 0. The CDR3 region has the DNA TGTGCCAGCTCAGACAGGGGCACAGATACGCAGTATTTT. Its translation is CASSDRGTDTQYF.

The chain employs TRBV7-2 and TRBJ2-7; possible D gene TRBD2, 5 bases. This CDR3 comprises 15 residues. V lost 4 bases, J lost 5 bases, and 18 bases lay in between. Germline values: CDR1 SGHTA, CDR2 FQGNSA. The CDR3 protein is CASSYSPGVVNEQYF. DNA for the CDR3: TGTGCCAGCAGCTATAGCCCCGGGGTCGTCAACGAGCAGTACTTC. The whole variable domain, remainder taken from reference TRBV7-2 and TRBJ2-7, is GAGVSQSPSNKVTEKGKDVELRCDPISGHTALYWYRQSLGQGLEFLIYFQGNSAPDKSGLPSDRFSAERTGGSVSTLTIQRTQQEDSAVYLCASSYSPGVVNEQYFGPGTRLTVT.

The V and J genes are TRBV6-1 and TRBJ1-4; possibly TRBD1 for D (5 bases). Trimming removed 2 bases at V and 5 bases at J, with 12 bases between. Looked up from germline, CDR1 is MNHNS and CDR2 is SASEGT. CDR3 length equals 15 residues. The CDR3 protein is CASSELGGRNEKLFF. The DNA for the CDR3 is TGTGCCAGCAGTGAACTGGGGGGTCGGAATGAAAAACTGTTTTTT.

J is TRBJ2-5 and V is TRBV29-1; 7 bases line up with TRBD2. This CDR3 has 14 amino acids. The J segment lost 0 bases and the V segment lost 1 base, leaving 2 bases of the junction unmatched. CDR1 is SQVTM and CDR2 is ANQGSEA in the germline V gene. The chain's CDR3 is CSVEGEGYQETQYF. CDR3 nucleotides: TGCAGCGTTGAAGGGGAGGGGTACCAAGAGACCCAGTACTTC.

V gene TRBV10-2 combines with J gene TRBJ1-1; perhaps TRBD1 as D (6 bases). This CDR3 contains 12 residues. Looked up from germline, CDR1 is WSHSY and CDR2 is SAAADI. V was shortened by 2 bases and J by 10 bases, with 11 bases between the two germline ends. The CDR3 bases are TGCGCCAGCAGTGAGGTGGACAGTACAGCTTTCTTT. Translating gives CASSEVDSTAFF.

The V and J genes are TRBV19 and TRBJ1-1, with 8 bases fitting TRBD1. Germline trimming cut 6 bases from V and 0 bases from J; bases unmatched to any gene: 6. The CDR3 is 15 residues long. Looked up from germline, CDR1 is LNHDA and CDR2 is SQIVND (reference sequence). The CDR3 sequence: CASRPGQGMNTEAFF. CDR3 nucleotides: TGTGCCAGTAGACCTGGACAGGGAATGAACACTGAAGCTTTCTTT.

This chain links TRBV9 with TRBJ2-1; D may be TRBD2 (5 bases). Between the trimmed V and J ends, which lost 0 bases and 0 bases, there was a span of 7 bases. Germline V gives CDR1 SGDLS, CDR2 YYNGEE. The CDR3 spans 15 residues. The chain's CDR3 is CASSVVGSSYNEQFF. Written as DNA, the CDR3 is TGTGCCAGCAGCGTAGTGGGGAGCTCCTACAATGAGCAGTTCTTC.

V gene TRBV7-9 combines with J gene TRBJ2-5, with D possibly being TRBD2 (6 bases). The V end was cut by 5 bases, the J end by 2 bases, with 12 bases between. CDR3 length: 14 residues. Germline CDR1 reads SEHNR; CDR2 reads FQNEAQ (reference sequence). The DNA for the CDR3 is TGTGCCAGCAGCCAAGGGCGGGGTCAAGAGACCCAGTACTTC. It encodes CASSQGRGQETQYF.

This clone was seen only once. The chain has TRBV15 and TRBJ1-4; D not resolved. Germline V gives CDR1 LNHNV, CDR2 YYDKDF (reference sequence). The CDR3 length is 15 residues. The V end lost 1 base, the J end lost 0 bases, and 6 bases lay between the germline ends. The CDR3 sequence is CATSRGGATNEKLFF. In nucleotides, the CDR3 is TGTGCCACCAGCAGAGGCGGCGCAACTAATGAAAAACTGTTTTTT.

This clone was detected only a few times. The rearrangement joins TRBV19 to TRBJ2-3; 10 bases fit TRBD1. Trimming cost V 8 bases and J 6 bases; bases outside gene matches: 8. The CDR3 consists of 14 residues. Germline values: CDR1 LNHDA, CDR2 SQIVND (reference sequence). CDR3 nucleotide sequence: TGTGCCAGTCAGCCGGGACAGGGGTCGGATACGCAGTATTTT. This sequence encodes CASQPGQGSDTQYF.

The chain joins TRBV6-6 to TRBJ2-3; D not resolved. Germline V gene sequence: CDR1 MNHNY, CDR2 SVGAGI (reference sequence). The CDR3 is 15 amino acids. Trimming pared 3 bases from V and 0 bases from J, leaving 10 bases between. CDR3 nucleotides: TGTGCCAGCAGTTATCCTCAGGTTAGCACAGATACGCAGTATTTT. It specifies CASSYPQVSTDTQYF.

In this sample, this clone turned up a few times. Other DNA sequences in the same sample also yield this CDR3. J is TRBJ2-3 and V is TRBV24-1, with 7 bases aligning to TRBD2. Germline CDR1 is KGHDR and CDR2 is SFDVKD. The CDR3 has 15 residues. V shed 4 bases, J shed 5 bases, and the junction held 8 bases outside the gene matches. This CDR3 reads CATSDPLGGVDTQYF. In DNA form, the CDR3 reads TGTGCCACCAGTGACCCTCTTGGGGGGGTAGATACGCAGTATTTT.

This clone was detected only once. The V and J genes are TRBV15 and TRBJ2-7, with 13 bases lining up with TRBD2. CDR1 and CDR2 from the germline V gene are LNHNV and YYDKDF (reference sequence). The CDR3 is made up of 17 amino acids. V was pared by 11 bases and J by 4 bases, with 17 bases of the junction left unmatched. The CDR3, as DNA: TGTGCCGCTGGACTAGCGGGAGCGGATAGGACTGTATACGAGCAGTACTTC. Amino acid sequence: CAAGLAGADRTVYEQYF.